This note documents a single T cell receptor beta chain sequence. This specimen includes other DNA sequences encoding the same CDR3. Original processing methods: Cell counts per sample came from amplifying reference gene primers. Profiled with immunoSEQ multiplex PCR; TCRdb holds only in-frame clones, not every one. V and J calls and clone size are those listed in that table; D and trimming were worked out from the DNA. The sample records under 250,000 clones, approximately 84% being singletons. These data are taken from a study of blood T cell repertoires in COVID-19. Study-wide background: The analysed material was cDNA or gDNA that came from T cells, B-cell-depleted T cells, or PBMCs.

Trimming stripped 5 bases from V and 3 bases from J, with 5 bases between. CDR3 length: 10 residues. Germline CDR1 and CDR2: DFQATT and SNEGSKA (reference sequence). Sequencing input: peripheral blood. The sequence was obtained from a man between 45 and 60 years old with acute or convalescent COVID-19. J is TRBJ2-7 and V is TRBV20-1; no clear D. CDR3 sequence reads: CSAGSYEQYF. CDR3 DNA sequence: TGCAGTGCTGGTAGCTACGAGCAGTACTTC.